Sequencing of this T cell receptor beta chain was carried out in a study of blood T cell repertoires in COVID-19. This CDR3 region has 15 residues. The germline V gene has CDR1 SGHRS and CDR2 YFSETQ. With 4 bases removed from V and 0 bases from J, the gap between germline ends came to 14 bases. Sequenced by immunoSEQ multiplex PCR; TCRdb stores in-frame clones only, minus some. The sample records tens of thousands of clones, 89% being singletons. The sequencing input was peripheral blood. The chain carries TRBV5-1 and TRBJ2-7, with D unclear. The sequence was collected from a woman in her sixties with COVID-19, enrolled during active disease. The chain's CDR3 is CASSQSVSISYEQYF. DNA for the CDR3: TGCGCCAGCAGCCAAAGTGTGAGCATCTCCTACGAGCAGTACTTC.